Shown below are 5 T cell receptor beta chains from a single sample sequenced in a study of blood T cells in healthy people across ages. A second about 6 to 12 cycle PCR used barcoded and J-beta primers. One entry per CDR3 protein, called by TCRdb with MiXCR from the 5' RACE reads. The sample lists fewer than 900,000 distinct CDR3 sequences, 40% to 45% seen once, with roughly 20% in the top ten. The sample comprised blood. The origin of the receptors is a woman aged 60-75 years in good health.

The chain has TRBV20-1 and TRBJ1-6; D gene unclear. The CDR3 totals 14 residues. Germline V gene data show CDR1 as DFQATT and CDR2 as SNEGSKA (reference sequence). Trimming pared 8 bases from V and 0 bases from J, leaving 11 bases between. The CDR3 protein is CSSGPTSYNSPLHF. CDR3 DNA sequence: TGCAGTTCTGGGCCCACCTCCTATAATTCACCCCTCCACTTT.

The rearrangement links TRBV5-4 to TRBJ2-7; 8 nucleotides agree with TRBD2. The V gene end was trimmed by 0 bases and the J gene end by 0 bases; junction bases not matched to a gene: 11. The CDR3 spans 18 residues. The germline V gene encodes CDR1 SGHNT and CDR2 YYREEE (reference sequence). CDR3 sequence (DNA): TGTGCCAGCAGCTTGGACCCCAGCGGGAGAACAACCTCCTACGAGCAGTACTTC. This encodes CASSLDPSGRTTSYEQYF.

This clonotype was picked up many times. This sequence joins TRBV4-1 and TRBJ2-7; D is uncertain. V was clipped by 4 bases and J by 7 bases, with 5 bases between them. Germline V gives CDR1 MGHRA, CDR2 YSYEKL. The CDR3 is 10 residues long. CDR3 nucleotides: TGCGCCAGCAGCCCCCGAGAGCAGTACTTC. Translated, it gives CASSPREQYF.

This clonotype was counted many times. The chain carries TRBV7-2 and TRBJ2-3; TRBD2 matches 8 bases. The ends lost 8 bases at V and 4 bases at J; junction bases unmatched: 11. In germline, CDR1 is SGHTA, CDR2 FQGNSA. The CDR3 runs to 15 residues. The chain's CDR3 is CASSRTSSFADTQYF. In DNA, the CDR3 is TGTGCCAGCTCTCGGACTAGCAGTTTCGCAGATACGCAGTATTTT.

With regard to this clonotype: This may come from a read error, since a much larger clone is one base off. V is TRBV9 and J is TRBJ2-1; the D gene could be TRBD1 or TRBD2 (5 bases each). The CDR3 length is 14 residues. CDR1 is SGDLS, CDR2 YYNGEE, per germline. The chain's CDR3 is CAGSAGTDYNEQFF. The CDR3 DNA follows: TGTGCCGGCAGCGCTGGGACGGACTACAATGAGCAGTTCTTC.